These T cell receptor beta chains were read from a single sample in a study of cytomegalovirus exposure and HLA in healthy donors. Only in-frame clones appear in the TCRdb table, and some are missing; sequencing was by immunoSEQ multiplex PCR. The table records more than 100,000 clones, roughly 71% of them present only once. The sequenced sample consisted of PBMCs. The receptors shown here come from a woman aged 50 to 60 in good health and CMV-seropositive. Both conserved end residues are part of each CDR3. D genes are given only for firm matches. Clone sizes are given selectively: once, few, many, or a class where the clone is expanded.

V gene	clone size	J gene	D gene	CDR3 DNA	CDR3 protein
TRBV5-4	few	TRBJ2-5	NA	TGTGCCAGCAGCTTGCCGGTTCAAGAGACCCAGTACTTC	CASSLPVQETQYF
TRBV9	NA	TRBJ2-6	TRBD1	TGTGCCAGCAAATACTCCAGGAAGGGGGCGGGGGCCAACGTCCTGACTTTC	CASKYSRKGAGANVLTF
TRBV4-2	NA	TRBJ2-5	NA	TGTCCCAGCAGCCAAGTATCGGACTATAAAGAGACCCAGTACTTC	CPSSQVSDYKETQYF
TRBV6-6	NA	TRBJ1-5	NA	TGTGCCAGCAGTCCGAAAGGGGCCTATAGCAATCAGCCCCAGCATTTT	CASSPKGAYSNQPQHF
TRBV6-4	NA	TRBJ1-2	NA	TGTGCCAGCAGTGCTCAGGGGAACTATGGCTACACCTTC	CASSAQGNYGYTF
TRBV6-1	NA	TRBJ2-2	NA	TGTGCCAGCAGTGAAGGCAACTGGGGCAGGGCCGGGGAGCTGTTTTTT	CASSEGNWGRAGELFF
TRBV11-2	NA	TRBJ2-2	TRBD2	TGTGCCAGCGAACGGCTAGCGGGAAACACCGGGGAGCTGTTTTTT	CASERLAGNTGELFF
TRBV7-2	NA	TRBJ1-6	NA	TGTGCCAGCAGCTTAACCCAGGGTCGGGAGTCACCCCTCCACTTT	CASSLTQGRESPLHF
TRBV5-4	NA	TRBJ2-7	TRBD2	TGTGCCAGCCGACCCGGGGGGGGGAACTACGAGCAGTACTTC	CASRPGGGNYEQYF
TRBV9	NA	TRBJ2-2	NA	TGTGCCAGCAGCGGCAGGGGAAACACCGGGGAGCTGTTTTTT	CASSGRGNTGELFF
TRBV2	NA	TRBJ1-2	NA	TGTGCCAGCCGTGAGGCATGGGACACCTCTAACTATGGCTACACCTTC	CASREAWDTSNYGYTF
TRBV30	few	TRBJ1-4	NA	TGTGCCTGGAGTGCCGGTTTTGAGGAAAAACTGTTTTTT	CAWSAGFEEKLFF
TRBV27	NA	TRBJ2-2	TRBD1	TGTGCCACCAGTATGCAGGGGGTCCCCGGCGGGGAGCTGTTTTTT	CATSMQGVPGGELFF
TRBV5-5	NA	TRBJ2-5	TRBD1	TGTGCCAGCACCAGCCAGGGGGCCTCGGAGACCCAGTACTTC	CASTSQGASETQYF
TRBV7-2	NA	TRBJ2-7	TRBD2	TGTGCCAGCAGCTCCCTAGCGGGGGGTTTCGTCGGGCAGTACTTC	CASSSLAGGFVGQYF
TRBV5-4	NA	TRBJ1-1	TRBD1	TGTGCCAGCAGCTTTCCCGGACAGGGAACAAACGAAGCTTTCTTT	CASSFPGQGTNEAFF
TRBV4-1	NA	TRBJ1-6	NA	TGCGCCAGCAGCCAAGACTCCGGACAGCCCCATTCACCCCTCCACTTT	CASSQDSGQPHSPLHF
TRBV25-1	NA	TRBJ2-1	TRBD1	TGTGCCAGCAGTGATCCGGGACAGGTGTCCGATGAGCAGTTCTTC	CASSDPGQVSDEQFF
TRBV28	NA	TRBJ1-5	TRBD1	TGTGCCAGCAGCCTGACAGGGACCAAGCAGCCCCAGCATTTT	CASSLTGTKQPQHF
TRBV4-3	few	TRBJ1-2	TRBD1	TGCGCCAGCAGCCAAGGCGGGACAGGGGTAGGGGGCTACACCTTC	CASSQGGTGVGGYTF
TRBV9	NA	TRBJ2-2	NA	TGTGCCAGCACCAGCACCGGGGAGCTGTTTTTT	CASTSTGELFF
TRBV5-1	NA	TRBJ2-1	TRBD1	TGCGCCAGCAGCTTGGCGGCAGGGGGCCACAATGAGCAGTTCTTC	CASSLAAGGHNEQFF
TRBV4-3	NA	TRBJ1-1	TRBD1	TGCGCCAGCAGCCAAGATCCGGACAGGGGAGGGGAAGCTTTCTTT	CASSQDPDRGGEAFF
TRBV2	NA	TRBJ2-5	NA	TGTGCCAGCAGGAGAGGATTAAGGGAGGGGGTAAAGCAAGAGACCCAGTACTTC	CASRRGLREGVKQETQYF
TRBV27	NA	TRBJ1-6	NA	TGTGCCAGCAGTTTAACTATGGGGGCGTATAATTCACCCCTCCACTTT	CASSLTMGAYNSPLHF
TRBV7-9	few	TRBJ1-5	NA	TGTGCCAGCAGCTTAGAGCGGGGACCCCAGCATTTT	CASSLERGPQHF
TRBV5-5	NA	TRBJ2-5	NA	TGTGCCAGCAGCTTGGCTAGTAAGGCCCAGTACTTC	CASSLASKAQYF
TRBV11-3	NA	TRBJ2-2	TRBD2	TGTGCCAGCAGCTCCCTAGGTAGCGGGGCCGGGGAGCTGTTTTTT	CASSSLGSGAGELFF
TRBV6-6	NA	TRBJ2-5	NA	TGTGCCAGCAGCCCGCGGATGCGGGGTCAAGAGACCCAGTACTTC	CASSPRMRGQETQYF
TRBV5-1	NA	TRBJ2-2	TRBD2	TGCGCCAGCAGTAAGGCTAGCGGGGCTTTGAACACCGGGGAGCTGTTTTTT	CASSKASGALNTGELFF
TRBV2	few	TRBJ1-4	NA	TGTGCCGGATGTCGGGTTCATGAAAAACTGTTTTTT	CAGCRVHEKLFF
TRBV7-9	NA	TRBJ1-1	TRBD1	TGTGCCAGCAGCTTTCCCGACAGGGGAGAAGCTTTCTTT	CASSFPDRGEAFF
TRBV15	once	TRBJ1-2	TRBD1	TGTGCCACCAGCAGATCAAGACAGGGCCAGGGGGCAGGTGGCTACACCTTC	CATSRSRQGQGAGGYTF
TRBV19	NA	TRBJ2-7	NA	TGTGCCAGTACCTCGGACACCTACGAGCAGTACTTC	CASTSDTYEQYF
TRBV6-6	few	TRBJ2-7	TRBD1	TGTGCCAGCAGCCCCACAGGGGCCTCCTACGAGCAGTACTTC	CASSPTGASYEQYF
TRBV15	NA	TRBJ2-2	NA	TGTGCCACCAGCAGAGTAACCGGGGAGCTGTTTTTT	CATSRVTGELFF
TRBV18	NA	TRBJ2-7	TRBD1	TGTGCCAGCTCACCCCGGACAGGGCCAGACGAGCAGTACTTC	CASSPRTGPDEQYF
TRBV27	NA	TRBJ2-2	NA	TGTGCCAGCAGTTTTAGAGGCACTGCGGGGAACACCGGGGAGCTGTTTTTT	CASSFRGTAGNTGELFF
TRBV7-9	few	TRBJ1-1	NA	TGTGCCAGCAGCTTCCCCCCCCGGGAGATGGGCACTGAAGCTTTCTTT	CASSFPPREMGTEAFF
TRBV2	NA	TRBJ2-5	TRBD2	TGTGCCAGCAGAAGGACAGGACTAGCGGAAGAGACCCAGTACTTC	CASRRTGLAEETQYF
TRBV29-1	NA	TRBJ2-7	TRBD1	TGCAGCGCCGCCCCCGGGACAGGCGGCCACGAGCAGTACTTC	CSAAPGTGGHEQYF
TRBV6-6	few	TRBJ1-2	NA	TGTGCCAGCAGCCACAGGGCCTACTATGGCTACACCTTC	CASSHRAYYGYTF
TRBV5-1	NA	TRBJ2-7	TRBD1	TGCGCCAGCAGCCTGGGACAGGGGCCCTACGAGCAGTACTTC	CASSLGQGPYEQYF
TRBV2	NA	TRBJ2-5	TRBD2	TGTGCCACCAAATCGGCTAGCGGGGGCGAAGAGACCCAGTACTTC	CATKSASGGEETQYF
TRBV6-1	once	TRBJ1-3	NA	TGTGCCAGCAAGGAGGGGGGAAACACCATATATTTT	CASKEGGNTIYF
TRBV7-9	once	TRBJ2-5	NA	TGTTCCAGCAGCCAATACGGAGAGACCCAGTACTTC	CSSSQYGETQYF
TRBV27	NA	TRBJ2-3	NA	TGTGCCAGCAGCCCAGGGGACAGCACAGATACGCAGTATTTT	CASSPGDSTDTQYF
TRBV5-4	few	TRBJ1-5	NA	TGTGCCAGCAGCTACTCCTGGCGGCATAGCAATCAGCCCCAGCATTTT	CASSYSWRHSNQPQHF
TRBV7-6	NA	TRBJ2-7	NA	TGTGCCAGCAGCTTCTCAGGGGACTACGAGCAGTACTTC	CASSFSGDYEQYF
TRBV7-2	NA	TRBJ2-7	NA	TGTGCCAGCAGCCTCCCTTTCCGCGAGCAGTACTTC	CASSLPFREQYF
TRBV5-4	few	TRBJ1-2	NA	TGTGCCAGCAGCTTGGACAGGAGCAACTATGGCTACACCTTC	CASSLDRSNYGYTF
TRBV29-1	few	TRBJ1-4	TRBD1	TGCAGCGCTTTGGGACAGGGAGAAGAAAAACTGTTTTTT	CSALGQGEEKLFF
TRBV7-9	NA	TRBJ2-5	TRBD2	TGTGCCAGCAGCCCCCCCGGGACTAGCGGGGTCCAAGAGACCCAGTACTTC	CASSPPGTSGVQETQYF
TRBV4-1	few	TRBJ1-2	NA	TGCGCCAGCAGCCAAGTCCGGGACGGGGGGGTGGATGGCTACACCTTC	CASSQVRDGGVDGYTF
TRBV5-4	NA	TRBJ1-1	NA	TGTGCCAGCAGCTCCCACCGCGGGGGTAACACTGAAGCTTTCTTT	CASSSHRGGNTEAFF